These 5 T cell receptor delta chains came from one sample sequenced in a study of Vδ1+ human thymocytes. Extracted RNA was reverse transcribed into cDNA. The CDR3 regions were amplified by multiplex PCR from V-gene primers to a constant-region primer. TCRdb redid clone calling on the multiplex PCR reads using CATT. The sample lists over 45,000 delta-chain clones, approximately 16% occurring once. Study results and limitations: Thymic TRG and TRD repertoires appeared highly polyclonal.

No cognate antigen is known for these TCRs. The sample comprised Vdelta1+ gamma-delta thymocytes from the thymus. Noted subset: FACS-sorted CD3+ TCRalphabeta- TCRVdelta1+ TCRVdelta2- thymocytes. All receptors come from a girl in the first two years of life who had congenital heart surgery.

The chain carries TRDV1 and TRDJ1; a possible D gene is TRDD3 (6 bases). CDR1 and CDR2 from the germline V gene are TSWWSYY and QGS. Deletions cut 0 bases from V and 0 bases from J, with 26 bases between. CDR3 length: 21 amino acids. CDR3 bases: TGTGCTCTTGGGGAACTCCACCTACGTGATTGGGGATTAGGGTACACCGATAAACTCATCTTT. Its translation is CALGELHLRDWGLGYTDKLIF.

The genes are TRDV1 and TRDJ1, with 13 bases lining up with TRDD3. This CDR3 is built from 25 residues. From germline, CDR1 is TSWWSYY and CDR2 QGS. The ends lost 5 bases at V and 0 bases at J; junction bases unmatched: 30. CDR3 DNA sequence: TGTGCTCTTGGGATCCCGTTCCCAGTCCCCTACTGGGGGATACGCGGGGATCAGTACACCGATAAACTCATCTTT. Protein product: CALGIPFPVPYWGIRGDQYTDKLIF.

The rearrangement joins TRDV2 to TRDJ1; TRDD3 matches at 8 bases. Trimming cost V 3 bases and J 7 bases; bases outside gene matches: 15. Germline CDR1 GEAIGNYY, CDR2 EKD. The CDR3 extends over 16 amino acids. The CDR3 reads CACDYPLGIPPGKLIF. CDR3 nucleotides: TGTGCCTGTGACTACCCCCTGGGGATACCTCCCGGTAAACTCATCTTT.

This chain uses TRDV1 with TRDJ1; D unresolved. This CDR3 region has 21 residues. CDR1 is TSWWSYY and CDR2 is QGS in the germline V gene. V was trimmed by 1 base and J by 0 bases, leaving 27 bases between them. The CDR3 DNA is TGTGCTCTTGGGGAACCTTCTGGTATTCAATCTATCTTTTGCTACACCGATAAACTCATCTTT. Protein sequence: CALGEPSGIQSIFCYTDKLIF.

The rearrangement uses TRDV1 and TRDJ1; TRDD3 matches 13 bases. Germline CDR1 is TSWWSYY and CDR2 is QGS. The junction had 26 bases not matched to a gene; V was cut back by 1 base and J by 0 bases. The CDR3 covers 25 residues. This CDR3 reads CALGEPFFRRRRTGGYAKYTDKLIF. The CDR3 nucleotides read TGTGCTCTTGGGGAACCCTTCTTCCGCCGGCGCCGTACTGGGGGATACGCTAAGTACACCGATAAACTCATCTTT.